The TCR beta chain described here comes from a study of blood T cell repertoires in COVID-19. The wider study: The United States, Italy and Spain provided the acute and convalescent COVID-19 samples. Sample material is recorded as cDNA or gDNA derived from T cells, B-cell-depleted T cells, or PBMCs.

Source study methods: Amplification of reference gene primers provided the estimated nucleated cell counts. Sequencing was performed with immunoSEQ multiplex PCR; in TCRdb, only in-frame clones are kept and a portion is missing. V, J and clone size derive from that table, while D and trimming were established from the DNA sequence. The sample includes around 150,000 clones, 80% to 90% of them seen just once. V lost 3 bases and J lost 0, with 18 bases in between. CDR3 length equals 18 residues. The germline V gene has CDR1 PRHDT and CDR2 FYEKMQ (reference sequence). Input material: peripheral blood. This chain links TRBV13 with TRBJ1-3, with D unresolved. The receptor was isolated from a man aged 50 or older with active COVID-19. CDR3: CASSLLGGRGPSGNTIYF. DNA of the CDR3: TGTGCCAGCAGCTTGCTGGGAGGCCGCGGACCCTCTGGAAACACCATATATTTT.